The clone carrying this T cell receptor (beta chain) was counted only a few times. Here immunoSEQ multiplex PCR was the method, and the copy in TCRdb shows in-frame clones only, minus some. The sample has a few hundred thousand clones; 85% to 90% are singletons. The entry originates in a study of blood T cell repertoires in COVID-19. About the research overall: COVID-19 samples from acute and convalescent phases originated in the United States, Italy and Spain.

This CDR3 comprises 18 residues. Unmatched junction bases numbered 11, after V lost 7 bases and J lost 0 bases. Germline CDR1 reads MDHEN; CDR2 reads SYDVKM. The specimen was peripheral blood. The chain couples TRBV28 to TRBJ2-1, with 11 nucleotides matching TRBD2. This TCR came from a man between 25 and 39 years old with acute or convalescent COVID-19. This CDR3 is CASTLTSGTRGSYNEQFF. The DNA for the CDR3 is TGTGCCAGCACCCTGACTAGCGGGACTCGGGGCTCCTACAATGAGCAGTTCTTC.